This T cell receptor (beta chain) was sequenced for a study of T cells in localized non-small cell lung cancer. Data came from immunoSEQ multiplex PCR; TCRdb stores just in-frame clones and leaves some out. The sample consists of around 91,000 clones, approximately 88% of them appearing once. Germline V gene lookup returns CDR1 SGHDT and CDR2 YYEEEE. The ends were cut back, 6 bases at V and 2 bases at J, with 19 bases in the middle. CDR3 size: 16 residues. Study results and limitations: Tumor showed lower T cell clonality than uninvolved adjacent lung, where it was highest.

Points on this clone: Its antigen is not identified.

The rearrangement uses TRBV5-6 and TRBJ2-3; a weak D match, TRBD1 (5 bases). Source: peripheral blood, taken before any cancer treatment. The receptor comes from a man between 40 and 70 years old with stage I squamous cell lung carcinoma. CDR3 sequence (DNA): TGTGCCAGCACCTACTGGATGGGGCAAATCACAGATACGCAGTATTTT. It translates to CASTYWMGQITDTQYF.